This TCR beta chain was profiled in a study of blood T cell repertoires in COVID-19. The overall study: Collection of acute and convalescent COVID-19 samples took place in the United States, Italy and Spain. Sources were T cells, B-cell-depleted T cells, or PBMCs; the material itself was cDNA or gDNA.

In the original workflow: By means of reference gene primer amplification, nucleated cell counts were estimated. Method: immunoSEQ multiplex PCR; TCRdb's copy keeps in-frame clones and lacks some. The V and J calls and clone size are taken from that table; D and trimming were inferred from the DNA. The sample has 110,000 or so clones, approximately 91% seen once; the top ten hold almost 8.5%. The CDR3 runs to 15 residues. V lost 6 bases and J lost 3; bases outside the gene matches: 6. CDR1 MNHEY and CDR2 SVGEGT come from the germline V gene. V and J are TRBV6-2 or TRBV6-3 and TRBJ2-1, with 9 bases that match TRBD2. The receptor comes from a woman in her 70s who had recovered from COVID-19. Sequencing was performed on peripheral blood. Here the CDR3 reads CASSPRTSVYNEQFF. The CDR3 DNA reads as TGTGCCAGCAGCCCCAGGACTAGCGTCTACAATGAGCAGTTCTTC.